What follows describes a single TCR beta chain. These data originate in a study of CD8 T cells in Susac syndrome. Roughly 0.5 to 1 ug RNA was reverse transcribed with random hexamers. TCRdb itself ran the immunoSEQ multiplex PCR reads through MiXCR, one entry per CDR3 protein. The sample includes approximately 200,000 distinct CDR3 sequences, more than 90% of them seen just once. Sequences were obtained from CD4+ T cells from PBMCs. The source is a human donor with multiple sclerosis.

In DNA, the CDR3 is TGTGCCAGTAGCCGGCGGGAGGGGCTGGGCAACTACGAGCAGTACTTC. This sequence encodes CASSRREGLGNYEQYF. The chain joins TRBV19 to TRBJ2-7, with 9 nucleotides matching TRBD2. The CDR3 runs 16 residues. Germline V lookup: CDR1 LNHDA, CDR2 SQIVND (reference sequence). Trimming took 6 bases from V and 3 from J; bases not matched to a gene: 12.